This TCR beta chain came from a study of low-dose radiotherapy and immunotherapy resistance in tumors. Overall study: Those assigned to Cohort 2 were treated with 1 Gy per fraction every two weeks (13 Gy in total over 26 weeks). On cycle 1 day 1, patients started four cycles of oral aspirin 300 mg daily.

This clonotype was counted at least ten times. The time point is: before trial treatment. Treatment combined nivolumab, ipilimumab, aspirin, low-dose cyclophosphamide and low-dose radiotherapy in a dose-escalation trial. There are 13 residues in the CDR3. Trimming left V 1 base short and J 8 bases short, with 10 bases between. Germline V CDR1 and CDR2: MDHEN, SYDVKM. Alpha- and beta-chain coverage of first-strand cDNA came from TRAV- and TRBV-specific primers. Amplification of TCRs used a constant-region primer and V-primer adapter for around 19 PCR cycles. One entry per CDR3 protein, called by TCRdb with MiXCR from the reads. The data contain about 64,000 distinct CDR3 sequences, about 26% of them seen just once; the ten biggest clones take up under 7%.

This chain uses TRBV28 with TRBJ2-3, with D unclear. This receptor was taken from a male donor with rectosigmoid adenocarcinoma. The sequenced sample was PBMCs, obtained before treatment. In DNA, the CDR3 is TGTGCCAGCAGTTTATCAAGATTGGGTACGCAGTATTTT. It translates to CASSLSRLGTQYF.